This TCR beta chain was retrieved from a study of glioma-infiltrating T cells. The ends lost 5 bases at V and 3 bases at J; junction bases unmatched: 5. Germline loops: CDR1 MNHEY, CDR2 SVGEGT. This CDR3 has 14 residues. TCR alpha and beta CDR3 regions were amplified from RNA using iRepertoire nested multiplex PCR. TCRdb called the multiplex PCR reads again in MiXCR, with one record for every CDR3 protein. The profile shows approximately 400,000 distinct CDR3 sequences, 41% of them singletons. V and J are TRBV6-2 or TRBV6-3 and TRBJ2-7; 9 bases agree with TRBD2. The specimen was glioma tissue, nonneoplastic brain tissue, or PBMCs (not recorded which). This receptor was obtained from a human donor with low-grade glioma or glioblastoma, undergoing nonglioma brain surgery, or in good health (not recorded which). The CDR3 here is CASSSGRFGYEQYF. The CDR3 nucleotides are TGTGCCAGCAGTAGCGGGAGGTTCGGCTACGAGCAGTACTTC.